Below are 25 T cell receptor beta chains sequenced from a single sample in a study of blood T cell repertoires in COVID-19. Only in-frame clones appear in the TCRdb table, and some are missing; sequencing was by immunoSEQ multiplex PCR. Seen here are about 15,000 clones, about 88% observed once, and the top ten hold approximately 34%. The sample was peripheral blood. These receptors originate from a woman of 80 years or more with COVID-19, enrolled during active disease.

The chain links TRBV19 to TRBJ1-6, with 7 nucleotides matching TRBD1. The V gene's germline CDR1 is LNHDA and CDR2 SQIVND (reference sequence). Losses at the gene ends were 3 bases for V and 7 bases for J; bases not matched to a gene: 6. The CDR3 runs 15 residues. The CDR3 DNA sequence: TGTGCCAGTAGTATCGGAGGGGGCAGGAATTCACCCCTCCACTTT. Residues: CASSIGGGRNSPLHF.

The chain couples TRBV2 to TRBJ2-3; 8 nucleotides align to TRBD2. Per the germline V gene, CDR1 is SNHLY and CDR2 is FYNNEI. This CDR3 has 14 amino acids. J gave up 3 bases and V 6 bases, and 5 bases lay outside the gene matches. CDR3 region: CASSVGLATDTQYF. CDR3 in DNA: TGTGCCAGCAGCGTCGGACTAGCTACAGATACGCAGTATTTT.

The CDR3 nucleotides read TGTGCCACCAGTGATTCCGGGACAGGGACCGGGGAGCTGTTTTTT. Amino acid sequence: CATSDSGTGTGELFF. The V and J genes are TRBV24-1 and TRBJ2-2; 9 bases are shared with TRBD1. CDR3 length equals 15 residues. Trimming removed 2 bases from V and 5 bases from J; junction bases left unmatched: 2. The germline V gene encodes CDR1 KGHDR and CDR2 SFDVKD.

This rearrangement joins TRBV5-6 to TRBJ2-5; possibly TRBD2 for D (6 bases). V was clipped by 3 bases and J by 1 base, with 10 bases between them. This CDR3 comprises 14 residues. Per the germline V gene, CDR1 is SGHDT and CDR2 is YYEEEE. As DNA, the CDR3 is TGTGCCAGCAGCTGGGGGGTCATCCAAGAGACCCAGTACTTC. Its protein product is CASSWGVIQETQYF.

V and J are TRBV3-1 (or the pseudogene TRBV3-2) and TRBJ1-6; no definite D call. The CDR3 covers 15 residues. Germline V gene data show CDR1 as LGHDT and CDR2 as YNNKEL (reference sequence). The V and J ends lost 4 bases and 3 bases respectively, with 10 bases between them. CDR3 nucleotide sequence: TGTGCCAGCAGCCCCAGGACTGGCTATAATTCACCCCTCCACTTT. Translated, it gives CASSPRTGYNSPLHF.

The chain links TRBV4-3 to TRBJ1-3, with 9 bases aligning to TRBD1. V trimming: 4 bases; J trimming: 2 bases; junction bases outside the gene matches: 0. The V gene's germline CDR1 is LGHNA and CDR2 YSLEER. CDR3 size: 14 residues. The CDR3 sequence is CASSRTGAGNTIYF. In DNA form, the CDR3 reads TGCGCCAGCAGCCGGACAGGGGCTGGAAACACCATATATTTT.

The chain employs TRBV7-2 and TRBJ2-7; 8 nucleotides match TRBD2. The CDR3 consists of 16 residues. The ends lost 0 bases at V and 3 bases at J; junction bases unmatched: 7. Germline CDR1 reads SGHTA; CDR2 reads FQGNSA. CDR3 in DNA: TGTGCCAGCAGCTTAGCGTCAGCGGGAGATAGCTACGAGCAGTACTTC. This sequence encodes CASSLASAGDSYEQYF.

The chain carries TRBV11-1 and TRBJ2-2; 12 bases are shared with TRBD2. Trimming at V came to 2 bases and at J to 6 bases, leaving 4 bases not matched to a gene. Germline-derived CDR1 and CDR2 are SGHAT and FQDESV (reference sequence). The CDR3 length is 16 residues. The CDR3 region is CASSLILAGGAGELFF. As DNA, the CDR3 is TGTGCCAGCAGCTTAATTCTAGCGGGAGGGGCCGGGGAGCTGTTTTTT.

The chain employs TRBV27 and TRBJ2-3, with TRBD2 matching over 7 bases. The J segment lost 4 bases and the V segment lost 5 bases, leaving 6 bases of the junction unmatched. This CDR3 spans 14 amino acids. Germline values: CDR1 MNHEY, CDR2 SMNVEV (reference sequence). The CDR3 here is CASSRTRLADTQYF. The CDR3 region has the DNA TGTGCCAGCAGTAGGACTAGATTGGCAGATACGCAGTATTTT.

The chain carries TRBV18 and TRBJ2-7, with 7 bases fitting TRBD2. The V gene's germline CDR1 is KGHSH and CDR2 LQKENI. This CDR3 has 13 residues. Germline trimming cut 6 bases from V and 4 bases from J; bases unmatched to any gene: 6. CDR3 loop: CASSGGSAYEQYF. The CDR3, as DNA: TGTGCCAGCTCGGGGGGGTCAGCTTACGAGCAGTACTTC.

The V and J genes are TRBV7-8 and TRBJ2-7; 7 bases align to TRBD2. There are 14 residues in the CDR3. Unmatched junction bases numbered 9, after V lost 4 bases and J lost 6 bases. Germline CDR1 reads SGHVS; CDR2 reads FQNEAQ. The DNA of the CDR3 is TGTGCCAGCAGCTGGGTGGCGGGAGTAATCGAGCAGTACTTC. Its protein is CASSWVAGVIEQYF.

CDR3 sequence: CATSDRDSYGYTF. The CDR3 nucleotides are TGTGCCACCAGTGACCGGGACAGCTATGGCTACACCTTC. The rearrangement uses TRBV24-1 and TRBJ1-2, with 7 bases aligning to TRBD1. Germline CDR1 and CDR2: KGHDR and SFDVKD. The CDR3 is made up of 13 amino acids. The V and J ends lost 4 bases and 4 bases, in that order; junction bases with no gene match: 2.

V and J are TRBV7-2 and TRBJ2-4, with TRBD1 identical over 7 bases. J was trimmed by 6 bases and V by 6 bases; bases with no gene match: 5. The CDR3 has 13 residues. Germline-derived CDR1 and CDR2 are SGHTA and FQGNSA. The DNA for the CDR3 is TGTGCCAGCAGTAGGCAGGGGGTAAACATTCAGTACTTC. The encoded protein is CASSRQGVNIQYF.

The CDR3 DNA is TGTGCCAGCAGTTACTCGGGCCCCGGTAATGAAAAACTGTTTTTT. Protein product: CASSYSGPGNEKLFF. This chain connects TRBV6-5 to TRBJ1-4; no reliable D call. This CDR3 contains 15 residues. Germline CDR1 MNHEY, CDR2 SVGAGI. The germline V and J ends were trimmed by 0 bases and 4 bases, with 9 bases remaining between them.

The gene calls are TRBV6-2 or TRBV6-3 and TRBJ1-5; tentatively, D is TRBD1 (6 bases). Trimming shortened V by 6 bases and J by 1 base, and 16 bases separated the two germline ends. The length of the CDR3 is 16 residues. The germline V gene encodes CDR1 MNHEY and CDR2 SVGEGT. Here the CDR3 DNA reads TGTGCCAGCAGCCCGGGAGGGGGACACAGCAATCAGCCCCAGCATTTT. This encodes CASSPGGGHSNQPQHF.

V usage is TRBV27 and J usage is TRBJ1-5, with 9 bases fitting TRBD1. Trimming at V came to 5 bases and at J to 7 bases, leaving 12 bases not matched to a gene. CDR1 and CDR2 from the germline V gene are MNHEY and SMNVEV (reference sequence). CDR3 length equals 16 residues. CDR3 in amino acids: CASSPHRDRVYQPQHF. DNA of the CDR3: TGTGCCAGCAGTCCTCACCGGGACAGGGTCTACCAGCCCCAGCATTTT.

The chain recombines TRBV5-6 with TRBJ1-4, with 7 bases that match TRBD1. This CDR3 is 15 amino acids long. Germline V lookup: CDR1 SGHDT, CDR2 YYEEEE. V trimming: 7 bases; J trimming: 8 bases; junction bases outside the gene matches: 14. The CDR3 here is CASGPRRQGIEKLFF. Here the CDR3 DNA reads TGTGCCAGCGGGCCCAGGAGACAGGGCATCGAAAAACTGTTTTTT.

The rearrangement links TRBV18 to TRBJ1-2; possible D gene TRBD1, 6 bases. The CDR3 loop spans 15 amino acids. The germline V and J ends were trimmed by 3 bases and 6 bases, with 17 bases remaining between them. CDR1 is KGHSH, CDR2 LQKENI, per germline. The CDR3 DNA sequence: TGTGCCAGCTCACCCTTAGGGGGGGCGGTCGATGGCTACACCTTC. It codes for CASSPLGGAVDGYTF.

The chain combines TRBV2 with TRBJ2-5; 16 positions match TRBD2. The CDR3 has 19 amino acids. Germline CDR1 and CDR2: SNHLY and FYNNEI. After removal of 1 base from V and 4 bases from J, the junction contained 9 bases not matched to a gene. The CDR3 protein is CASSEGRGLAGGPRETQYF. As DNA, the CDR3 is TGTGCCAGCAGTGAAGGCCGGGGACTAGCGGGAGGGCCACGAGAGACCCAGTACTTC.

In its sample, this clone was seen once. V usage is TRBV2 and J usage is TRBJ2-1; 7 bases align to TRBD2. This CDR3 contains 18 residues. CDR1 is SNHLY and CDR2 is FYNNEI in the germline V gene. Trimming removed 3 bases from V and 8 bases from J; junction bases left unmatched: 19. The CDR3 nucleotides are TGTGCCAGCAGTGACCGGACAAGGTATGGACTAGATGTCCATGAGCAGTTCTTC. It translates to CASSDRTRYGLDVHEQFF.

The J gene is TRBJ2-2, the V gene TRBV9; TRBD2 is a possible D gene (5 bases). Germline values: CDR1 SGDLS, CDR2 YYNGEE. CDR3 length: 16 residues. The V and J ends lost 6 bases and 4 bases respectively, with 19 bases between them. CDR3 sequence: CASTHWDSVGTGELFF. CDR3 in DNA: TGTGCCAGCACCCACTGGGATAGCGTGGGCACCGGGGAGCTGTTTTTT.

The CDR3 DNA reads as TGTGCCAGCAGTTTACAGGGGGCCAATGGCTACACCTTC. This translates into CASSLQGANGYTF. The chain employs TRBV27 and TRBJ1-2, with 8 bases lining up with TRBD1. The ends lost 2 bases at V and 6 bases at J; junction bases unmatched: 2. Per germline, CDR1 MNHEY and CDR2 SMNVEV (reference sequence). The CDR3 extends over 13 amino acids.

The CDR3 DNA reads TGTGCCAGCAGCCCGGGACTAGCGCGCGAGCAGTTCTTC. Translation gives CASSPGLAREQFF. The chain employs TRBV5-4 and TRBJ2-1, with 10 bases lining up with TRBD2. This CDR3 spans 13 amino acids. Per the germline V gene, CDR1 is SGHNT and CDR2 is YYREEE (reference sequence). V shed 4 bases and J 10 bases; nucleotides not matched to a gene: 5.

This CDR3 reads CATQGQVQGNQPQHF. The CDR3 nucleotides are TGTGCCACCCAGGGACAGGTTCAAGGCAATCAGCCCCAGCATTTT. The chain recombines TRBV10-3 with TRBJ1-5, with 8 bases matching TRBD1. The germline V gene encodes CDR1 ENHRY and CDR2 SYGVKD. Trimming took 10 bases from V and 2 from J; bases not matched to a gene: 10. This CDR3 has 15 amino acids.

V and J are TRBV19 and TRBJ2-1, with D maybe TRBD2 (6 bases). The CDR3 runs 16 residues. V was cut by 3 bases and J by 5 bases, with 17 bases left in between. Germline CDR1 is LNHDA and CDR2 is SQIVND (reference sequence). The CDR3 sequence is CASSIRVGTVHNEQFF. CDR3 DNA: TGTGCCAGTAGTATCCGGGTGGGGACTGTGCACAATGAGCAGTTCTTC. The full variable domain, rest sourced from reference TRBV19 and TRBJ2-1, is DGGITQSPKYLFRKEGQNVTLSCEQNLNHDAMYWYRQDPGQGLRLIYYSQIVNDFQKGDIAEGYSVSREKKESFPLTVTSAQKNPTAFYLCASSIRVGTVHNEQFFGPGTRLTVL.